This is a list of T cell receptor beta chains from one sample in a study of blood T cell repertoires in COVID-19. The table came from immunoSEQ multiplex PCR; TCRdb's copy has only in-frame clones and leaves some out. The sample includes 360,000 or so clones, 89% of them seen just once. Material: PBMCs or T cells enriched from blood (not recorded which). The receptor set was obtained from a woman aged 30 to 39 who had recovered from COVID-19. Each CDR3 is given with its conserved first and last residue. The D gene is left open where the match is weak. Rows give clone size only sometimes, using once, few, many, or a class for an expanded clone.

D: -; V: TRBV7-9; size: -; J: TRBJ1-3; CDR3: CASSKASGSGNTIYF; DNA: TGTGCCAGCAGCAAGGCATCAGGCTCTGGAAACACCATATATTTT
D: -; V: TRBV27; size: -; J: TRBJ2-2; CDR3: CATTNRATGELFF; DNA: TGTGCCACCACAAACAGGGCCACCGGGGAGCTGTTTTTT
D: TRBD2; V: TRBV7-8; size: -; J: TRBJ2-3; CDR3: CASSLARVAGGTDTQYF; DNA: TGTGCCAGCAGCTTAGCGCGGGTGGCGGGGGGCACAGATACGCAGTATTTT
D: -; V: TRBV19; size: -; J: TRBJ2-7; CDR3: CASSASDGVWSYEQYF; DNA: TGTGCCAGTAGCGCCTCCGACGGAGTTTGGTCCTACGAGCAGTACTTC
D: -; V: TRBV15; size: once; J: TRBJ1-1; CDR3: CATSRGSIPEAFF; DNA: TGTGCCACCAGCAGAGGTAGTATCCCTGAAGCTTTCTTT
D: -; V: TRBV11-2; size: -; J: TRBJ1-2; CDR3: CASSLDRSNYGYTF; DNA: TGTGCCAGCAGCCTAGACAGGTCTAACTATGGCTACACCTTC
D: TRBD1; V: TRBV7-9; size: -; J: TRBJ1-2; CDR3: CASSQQGDYGYTF; DNA: TGTGCCAGCAGCCAACAGGGGGACTATGGCTACACCTTC
D: -; V: TRBV4-2; size: -; J: TRBJ2-2; CDR3: CASSQDLSSTGELFF; DNA: TGTGCCAGCAGCCAAGATCTGAGTAGCACCGGGGAGCTGTTTTTT
D: -; V: TRBV13; size: -; J: TRBJ1-2; CDR3: CASSSYRESDTF; DNA: TGTGCCAGCAGCTCCTACAGGGAAAGTGACACCTTC
D: TRBD1; V: TRBV5-8; size: -; J: TRBJ1-5; CDR3: CASSSGTGAGYQPQHF; DNA: TGTGCCAGCAGCTCGGGGACAGGGGCAGGGTATCAGCCCCAGCATTTT
D: -; V: TRBV7-8; size: -; J: TRBJ1-4; CDR3: CASSVRGETKEKLFF; DNA: TGTGCCAGCAGCGTCCGGGGAGAAACTAAAGAAAAACTGTTTTTT
D: TRBD2; V: TRBV3-1/TRBV3-2; size: -; J: TRBJ2-7; CDR3: CASSTRLAGGEQYF; DNA: TGTGCCAGCAGTACTCGACTAGCGGGAGGCGAGCAGTACTTC
D: -; V: TRBV5-4; size: -; J: TRBJ1-1; CDR3: CASSLAAGNTEAFF; DNA: TGTGCCAGCAGCTTGGCCGCAGGGAACACTGAAGCTTTCTTT
D: TRBD1; V: TRBV29-1; size: -; J: TRBJ1-1; CDR3: CSVTLGTGITEAFF; DNA: TGCAGCGTTACCCTTGGGACAGGGATCACTGAAGCTTTCTTT
D: -; V: TRBV5-6; size: once; J: TRBJ1-1; CDR3: CASSLVGVPTEAFF; DNA: TGTGCCAGCAGCTTGGTCGGGGTTCCCACTGAAGCTTTCTTT
D: TRBD1; V: TRBV18; size: -; J: TRBJ2-2; CDR3: CASHKETGMNTGELFF; DNA: TGTGCCAGCCATAAAGAGACAGGGATGAACACCGGGGAGCTGTTTTTT
D: -; V: TRBV11-3; size: -; J: TRBJ2-1; CDR3: CASSLDRGDYNEQFF; DNA: TGTGCCAGCAGCTTAGACAGGGGGGATTACAATGAGCAGTTCTTC
D: TRBD1; V: TRBV5-1; size: -; J: TRBJ2-1; CDR3: CASSLGGTGDNEQFF; DNA: TGCGCCAGCAGCTTGGGAGGGACAGGGGACAATGAGCAGTTCTTC
D: -; V: TRBV19; size: once; J: TRBJ1-2; CDR3: CASSIHLQGPYGYTF; DNA: TGTGCCAGTAGTATTCATCTACAGGGACCTTATGGCTACACCTTC
D: -; V: TRBV6-5; size: once; J: TRBJ1-2; CDR3: CASSRQARAGYGYTF; DNA: TGTGCCAGCAGCCGCCAGGCCAGGGCCGGCTATGGCTACACCTTC
D: -; V: TRBV27; size: -; J: TRBJ1-3; CDR3: CASSLSRGNTIYF; DNA: TGTGCCAGCAGTTTATCGAGGGGAAACACCATATATTTT
D: -; V: TRBV9; size: -; J: TRBJ2-5; CDR3: CASSRRGGGQETQYF; DNA: TGTGCCAGCAGCCGTCGCGGGGGCGGACAAGAGACCCAGTACTTC
D: -; V: TRBV7-2; size: -; J: TRBJ2-2; CDR3: CASKARASGELFF; DNA: TGTGCCAGTAAAGCGCGAGCGTCCGGGGAGCTGTTTTTT
D: TRBD1; V: TRBV7-9; size: -; J: TRBJ1-1; CDR3: CASSLAATGGTEAFF; DNA: TGTGCCAGCAGCTTAGCGGCGACAGGGGGGACTGAAGCTTTCTTT
D: -; V: TRBV10-3; size: -; J: TRBJ1-1; CDR3: CAISRRDTEAFF; DNA: TGTGCCATCAGTCGGCGGGACACTGAAGCTTTCTTT
D: -; V: TRBV7-3; size: -; J: TRBJ1-1; CDR3: CASSLTDTAPSTEAFF; DNA: TGTGCCAGCAGCTTAACGGACACTGCCCCCAGCACTGAAGCTTTCTTT
D: -; V: TRBV29-1; size: -; J: TRBJ1-3; CDR3: CSVVGGSRVSGNTIYF; DNA: TGCAGCGTTGTAGGAGGCTCGAGAGTCTCTGGAAACACCATATATTTT
D: -; V: TRBV6-1; size: many; J: TRBJ1-2; CDR3: CASSEIAGHAKWGYGYTF; DNA: TGTGCCAGCAGTGAAATAGCGGGACATGCAAAATGGGGCTATGGCTACACCTTC
D: -; V: TRBV12-5; size: -; J: TRBJ1-2; CDR3: CASALPGGFYGYTF; DNA: TGTGCTAGTGCCCTCCCCGGGGGATTCTATGGCTACACCTTC
D: -; V: TRBV30; size: -; J: TRBJ1-5; CDR3: CAWSKGGFEPQHF; DNA: TGTGCCTGGAGTAAAGGGGGTTTTGAGCCCCAGCATTTT
D: TRBD1; V: TRBV7-9; size: -; J: TRBJ1-2; CDR3: CASSLASGFLDRSGYTF; DNA: TGTGCCAGCAGCTTAGCCTCCGGTTTCTTGGACAGGTCAGGCTACACCTTC
D: TRBD1; V: TRBV3-1/TRBV3-2; size: -; J: TRBJ2-5; CDR3: CASRPNRGETQYF; DNA: TGTGCCAGCAGACCCAACAGGGGAGAGACCCAGTACTTC
D: TRBD2; V: TRBV7-3; size: -; J: TRBJ2-1; CDR3: CASSLEGTSGINEQFF; DNA: TGTGCCAGCAGTCTAGAGGGGACTAGCGGGATCAATGAGCAGTTCTTC
D: -; V: TRBV28; size: once; J: TRBJ1-4; CDR3: CASRRRGPGTNEKLFF; DNA: TGTGCCAGCAGACGCAGGGGTCCCGGAACTAATGAAAAACTGTTTTTT
D: TRBD2; V: TRBV4-1; size: -; J: TRBJ2-7; CDR3: CASSHLSGGSEQYF; DNA: TGCGCCAGCAGCCACCTTAGCGGGGGGAGCGAGCAGTACTTC
D: TRBD1; V: TRBV7-2; size: -; J: TRBJ2-1; CDR3: CASSLEAGRGQVEQFF; DNA: TGTGCCAGCAGCTTAGAGGCCGGCAGGGGGCAAGTTGAGCAGTTCTTC
D: -; V: TRBV4-3; size: once; J: TRBJ1-1; CDR3: CASSRFGHPMNTEAFF; DNA: TGCGCCAGCAGCCGCTTTGGACACCCCATGAACACTGAAGCTTTCTTT
D: TRBD1; V: TRBV2; size: -; J: TRBJ1-6; CDR3: CASREDREVYNSPLHF; DNA: TGTGCCAGCAGGGAGGACAGGGAGGTCTATAATTCACCCCTCCACTTT
D: -; V: TRBV5-1; size: -; J: TRBJ1-2; CDR3: CASSLEVTDGYTF; DNA: TGCGCCAGCAGCTTGGAAGTCACAGATGGCTACACCTTT
D: -; V: TRBV4-1; size: -; J: TRBJ1-4; CDR3: CASSQGTRTVHEKLFF; DNA: TGCGCCAGCAGCCAAGGAACGCGGACAGTTCACGAAAAACTGTTTTTT
D: -; V: TRBV6-6; size: few; J: TRBJ2-1; CDR3: CASSRDFNEQFF; DNA: TGTGCCAGCAGTCGGGACTTCAATGAGCAGTTCTTC
D: -; V: TRBV11-3; size: -; J: TRBJ2-1; CDR3: CASSFRAGSYNEQFF; DNA: TGTGCCAGCAGCTTCCGGGCGGGCTCCTACAATGAGCAGTTCTTC
D: TRBD1; V: TRBV19; size: -; J: TRBJ2-3; CDR3: CAVSNRGQTDTQYF; DNA: TGTGCCGTATCGAACAGGGGACAAACAGATACGCAGTATTTT
D: TRBD2; V: TRBV28; size: -; J: TRBJ2-7; CDR3: CASMPGGLYEQYF; DNA: TGTGCCAGCATGCCGGGGGGGTTGTACGAGCAGTACTTC
D: TRBD1; V: TRBV7-2; size: -; J: TRBJ1-1; CDR3: CASSAGQPHTEAFF; DNA: TGTGCCAGCAGCGCGGGACAGCCACACACTGAAGCTTTCTTT
D: -; V: TRBV4-3; size: -; J: TRBJ2-3; CDR3: CASSQDARTDTQYF; DNA: TGCGCCAGCAGCCAAGATGCCCGGACAGATACGCAGTATTTT
D: -; V: TRBV5-1; size: -; J: TRBJ1-1; CDR3: CASSSPTGHTEAFF; DNA: TGCGCCAGCAGCTCCCCCACAGGACACACTGAAGCTTTCTTT
D: -; V: TRBV30; size: -; J: TRBJ1-1; CDR3: CAWSPEAARRNYNTEAFF; DNA: TGTGCCTGGAGCCCAGAAGCGGCCCGAAGAAATTATAACACTGAAGCTTTCTTT
D: TRBD1; V: TRBV27; size: -; J: TRBJ2-7; CDR3: CASSLTGQGSYEQYF; DNA: TGTGCCAGCAGTCTGACGGGACAGGGTTCCTACGAGCAGTACTTC
D: -; V: TRBV11-2; size: -; J: TRBJ1-3; CDR3: CASSLFRAGNTIYF; DNA: TGTGCCAGCAGCTTATTCAGGGCTGGAAACACCATATATTTT
D: -; V: TRBV12-5; size: -; J: TRBJ2-7; CDR3: CASGSNTKGFYEQYF; DNA: TGTGCTAGTGGTTCGAACACTAAAGGATTCTACGAGCAGTACTTC
D: -; V: TRBV5-1; size: -; J: TRBJ2-2; CDR3: CASSLAGNTGELFF; DNA: TGCGCCAGCAGCTTGGCAGGGAACACCGGGGAGCTGTTTTTT
D: -; V: TRBV2; size: -; J: TRBJ1-5; CDR3: CASRRTEPYQPQHF; DNA: TGTGCCAGCAGAAGGACAGAACCCTATCAGCCCCAGCATTTT
D: -; V: TRBV24-1; size: -; J: TRBJ1-5; CDR3: CATGTGTQGQPQHF; DNA: TGTGCCACCGGCACCGGGACACAAGGTCAGCCCCAGCATTTT
D: -; V: TRBV10-3; size: once; J: TRBJ2-1; CDR3: CAISKAGQDYNEQFF; DNA: TGTGCCATCAGTAAAGCGGGACAGGACTACAATGAGCAGTTCTTC
D: -; V: TRBV2; size: -; J: TRBJ1-2; CDR3: CAIQGPNYGYTF; DNA: TGTGCCATACAGGGACCTAACTATGGCTACACCTTC
D: -; V: TRBV27; size: -; J: TRBJ1-1; CDR3: CASSRQTFDEAFF; DNA: TGTGCCAGCAGTAGACAGACCTTCGATGAAGCTTTCTTT
D: TRBD2; V: TRBV9; size: -; J: TRBJ2-1; CDR3: CASSEGLGGSYNEQFF; DNA: TGTGCCAGCAGCGAAGGTTTGGGGGGGTCCTACAATGAGCAGTTCTTC
D: -; V: TRBV30; size: -; J: TRBJ1-4; CDR3: CAWTGTSAEKLFF; DNA: TGTGCCTGGACCGGGACTTCGGCTGAAAAACTGTTTTTT